This passage covers 3 T cell receptor beta chains from one sample sequenced in a study of regulatory T cells in long-lasting Graves disease. Arm-PCR of CDR3 regions with iRepertoire HTBI primers generated TCR beta libraries. TCRdb re-called the multiplex PCR reads with MiXCR, one entry per CDR3 protein. The table shows a few hundred thousand distinct CDR3 sequences, with 16% occurring only once. Documented time point: newly diagnosed GD, antithyroid drugs for less than 3 months. Researchers made the TCR library from RNA that was extracted from PBMCs. The same specimen was also included in a second study, on T cells in Graves' hyperthyroidism and ophthalmopathy.

The source material was peripheral blood mononuclear cells (PBMCs), sampled at new diagnosis, from a patient treated with antithyroid drugs. Receptors were obtained from a man in his forties with Graves disease.

This clonotype was observed a handful of times. The chain joins TRBV12-3 or TRBV12-4 to TRBJ1-4, with 7 bases identical to TRBD1. Trimming took 3 bases from V and 8 from J; bases not matched to a gene: 9. The CDR3 has 15 residues. CDR3 residues: CASSFGARGGEKLFF. CDR3 bases: TGTGCCAGCAGTTTTGGGGCCAGGGGGGGAGAAAAACTGTTTTTT.

CDR3 protein: CAWSAGALEQYF. The DNA for the CDR3 is TGTGCCTGGAGTGCCGGGGCCCTCGAGCAGTACTTC. The chain employs TRBV30 and TRBJ2-7; possibly TRBD1 or TRBD2 for D (5 bases each). V was shortened by 1 base and J by 6 bases, with 10 bases between the two germline ends. Per the germline V gene, CDR1 is GTSNPN and CDR2 is SVGIG (reference sequence). The CDR3 extends over 12 amino acids.

This clonotype was recorded at least ten times. The CDR3, as DNA: TGTGCCAGCTCACCAACCCAGGGTACGGTTGGCTACACCTTC. Translating it yields CASSPTQGTVGYTF. The chain joins TRBV18 to TRBJ1-2, with D possibly TRBD1 on 5 matching bases. The CDR3 spans 14 residues. Trimming shortened V by 2 bases and J by 7 bases, and 14 bases separated the two germline ends. Per germline, CDR1 KGHSH and CDR2 LQKENI.